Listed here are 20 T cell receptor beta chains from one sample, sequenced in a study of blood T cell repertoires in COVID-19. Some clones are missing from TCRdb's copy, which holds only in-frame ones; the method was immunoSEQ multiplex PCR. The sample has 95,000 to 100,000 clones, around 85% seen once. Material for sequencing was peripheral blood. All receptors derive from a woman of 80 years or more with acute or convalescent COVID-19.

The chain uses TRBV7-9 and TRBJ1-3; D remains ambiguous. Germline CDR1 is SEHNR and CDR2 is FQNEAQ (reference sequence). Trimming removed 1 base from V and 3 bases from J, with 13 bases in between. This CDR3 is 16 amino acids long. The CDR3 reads CASSLGPAGSGNTIYF. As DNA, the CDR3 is TGTGCCAGCAGCTTAGGGCCCGCAGGCAGTGGAAACACCATATATTTT.

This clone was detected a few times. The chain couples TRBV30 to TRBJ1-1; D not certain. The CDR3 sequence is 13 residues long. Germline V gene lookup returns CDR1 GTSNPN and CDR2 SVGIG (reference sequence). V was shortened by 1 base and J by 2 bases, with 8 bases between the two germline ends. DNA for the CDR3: TGTGCCTGGAGTGACGTGGGCAACACTGAAGCTTTCTTT. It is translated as CAWSDVGNTEAFF.

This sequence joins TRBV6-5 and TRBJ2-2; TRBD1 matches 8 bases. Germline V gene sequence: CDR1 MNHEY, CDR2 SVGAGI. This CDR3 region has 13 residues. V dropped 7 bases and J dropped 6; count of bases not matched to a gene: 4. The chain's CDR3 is CASITDRAGELFF. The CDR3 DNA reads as TGTGCCAGCATCACGGACAGGGCCGGGGAGCTGTTTTTT.

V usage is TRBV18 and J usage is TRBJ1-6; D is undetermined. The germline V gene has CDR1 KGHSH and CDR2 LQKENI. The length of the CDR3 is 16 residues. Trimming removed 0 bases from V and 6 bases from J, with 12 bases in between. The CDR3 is CASSPPAGSINSPLHF. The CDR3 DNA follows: TGTGCCAGCTCACCACCCGCCGGGTCAATTAATTCACCCCTCCACTTT.

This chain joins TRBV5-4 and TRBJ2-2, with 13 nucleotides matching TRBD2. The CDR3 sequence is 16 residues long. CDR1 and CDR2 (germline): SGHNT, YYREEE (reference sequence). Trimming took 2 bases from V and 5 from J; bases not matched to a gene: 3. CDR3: CASSLLAGGLTGELFF. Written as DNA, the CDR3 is TGTGCCAGCAGCTTACTAGCGGGGGGGCTTACCGGGGAGCTGTTTTTT.

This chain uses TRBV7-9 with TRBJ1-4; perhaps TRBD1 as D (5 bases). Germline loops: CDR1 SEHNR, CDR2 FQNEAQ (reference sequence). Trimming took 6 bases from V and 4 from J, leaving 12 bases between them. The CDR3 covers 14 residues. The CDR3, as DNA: TGTGCCAGCAGTAAACAGGAGCTTAATGAAAAACTGTTTTTT. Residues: CASSKQELNEKLFF.

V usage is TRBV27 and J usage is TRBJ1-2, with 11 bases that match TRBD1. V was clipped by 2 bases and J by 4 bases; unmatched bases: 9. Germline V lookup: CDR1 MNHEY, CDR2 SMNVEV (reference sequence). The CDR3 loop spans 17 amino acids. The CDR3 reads CASSLRTGQGASYGYTF. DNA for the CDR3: TGTGCCAGCAGTTTACGGACCGGACAGGGGGCAAGCTATGGCTACACCTTC.

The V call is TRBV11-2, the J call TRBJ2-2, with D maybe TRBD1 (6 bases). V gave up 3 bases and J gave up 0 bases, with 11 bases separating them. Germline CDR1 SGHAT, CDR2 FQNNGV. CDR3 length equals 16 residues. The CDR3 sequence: CASSFRQASNTGELFF. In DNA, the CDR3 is TGTGCCAGCAGCTTCAGACAGGCATCGAACACCGGGGAGCTGTTTTTT.

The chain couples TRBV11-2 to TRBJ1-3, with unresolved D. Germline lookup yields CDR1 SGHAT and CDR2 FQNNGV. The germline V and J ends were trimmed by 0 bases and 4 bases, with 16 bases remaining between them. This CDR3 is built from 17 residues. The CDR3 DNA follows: TGTGCCAGCAGCTTAGATCAGGCCCCTGGTCGAGGAAACACCATATATTTT. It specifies CASSLDQAPGRGNTIYF.

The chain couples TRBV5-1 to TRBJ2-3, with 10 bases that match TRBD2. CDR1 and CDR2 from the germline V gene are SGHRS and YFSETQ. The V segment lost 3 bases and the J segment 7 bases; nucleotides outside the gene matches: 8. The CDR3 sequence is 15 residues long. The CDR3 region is CASSSSGGALYTQYF. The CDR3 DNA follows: TGCGCCAGCAGCTCGAGCGGGGGGGCTTTGTATACGCAGTATTTT.

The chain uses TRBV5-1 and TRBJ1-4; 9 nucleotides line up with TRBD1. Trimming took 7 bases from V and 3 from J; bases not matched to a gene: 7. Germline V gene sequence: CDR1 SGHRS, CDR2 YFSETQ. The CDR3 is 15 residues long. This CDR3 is CASGGQGFANEKLFF. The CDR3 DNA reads TGCGCCAGCGGAGGACAGGGGTTTGCTAATGAAAAACTGTTTTTT.

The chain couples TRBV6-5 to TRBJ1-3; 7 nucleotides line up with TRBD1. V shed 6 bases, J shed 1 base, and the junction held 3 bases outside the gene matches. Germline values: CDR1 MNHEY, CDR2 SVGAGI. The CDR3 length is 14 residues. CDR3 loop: CASRRGQSGNTIYF. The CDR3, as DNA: TGTGCCAGCAGGCGGGGACAGTCTGGAAACACCATATATTTT.

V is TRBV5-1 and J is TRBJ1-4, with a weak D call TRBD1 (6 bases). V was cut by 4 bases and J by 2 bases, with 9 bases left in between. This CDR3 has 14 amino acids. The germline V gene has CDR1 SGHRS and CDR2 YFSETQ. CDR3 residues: CASSLTGTNEKLFF. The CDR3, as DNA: TGCGCCAGCAGCCTAACAGGGACTAATGAAAAACTGTTTTTT. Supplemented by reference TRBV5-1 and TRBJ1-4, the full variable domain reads KAGVTQTPRYLIKTRGQQVTLSCSPISGHRSVSWYQQTPGQGLQFLFEYFSETQRNKGNFPGRFSGRQFSNSRSEMNVSTLELGDSALYLCASSLTGTNEKLFFGSGTQLSVL.

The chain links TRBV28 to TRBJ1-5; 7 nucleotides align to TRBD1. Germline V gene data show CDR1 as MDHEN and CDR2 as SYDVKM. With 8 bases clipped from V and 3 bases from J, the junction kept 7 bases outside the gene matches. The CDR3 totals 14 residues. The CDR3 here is CASHPGQLNQPQHF. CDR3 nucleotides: TGTGCCAGCCATCCGGGACAGCTCAATCAGCCCCAGCATTTT.

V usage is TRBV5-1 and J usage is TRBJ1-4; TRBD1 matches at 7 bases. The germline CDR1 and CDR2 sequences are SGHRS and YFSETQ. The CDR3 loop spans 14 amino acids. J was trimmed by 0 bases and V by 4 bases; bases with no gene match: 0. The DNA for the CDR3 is TGCGCCAGCAGCGGGACAGCAACTAATGAAAAACTGTTTTTT. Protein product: CASSGTATNEKLFF. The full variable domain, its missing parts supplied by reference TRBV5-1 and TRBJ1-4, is KAGVTQTPRYLIKTRGQQVTLSCSPISGHRSVSWYQQTPGQGLQFLFEYFSETQRNKGNFPGRFSGRQFSNSRSEMNVSTLELGDSALYLCASSGTATNEKLFFGSGTQLSVL.

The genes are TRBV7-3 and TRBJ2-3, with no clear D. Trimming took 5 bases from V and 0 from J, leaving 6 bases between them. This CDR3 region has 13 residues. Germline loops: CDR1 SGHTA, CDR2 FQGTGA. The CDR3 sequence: CASSVGSTDTQYF. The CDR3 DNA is TGTGCCAGCAGCGTCGGTAGCACAGATACGCAGTATTTT.

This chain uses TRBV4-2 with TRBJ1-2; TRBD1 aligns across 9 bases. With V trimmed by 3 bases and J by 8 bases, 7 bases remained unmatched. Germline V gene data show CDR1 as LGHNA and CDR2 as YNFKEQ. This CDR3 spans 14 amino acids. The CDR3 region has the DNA TGTGCCAGCAGCCAGCTACAGGGGGCGCAAGGCTACACCTTC. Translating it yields CASSQLQGAQGYTF.

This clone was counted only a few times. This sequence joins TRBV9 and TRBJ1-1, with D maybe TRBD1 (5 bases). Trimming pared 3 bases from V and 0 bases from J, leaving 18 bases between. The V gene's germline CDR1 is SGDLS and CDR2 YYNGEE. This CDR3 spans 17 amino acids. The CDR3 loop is CASSGESSTGMNTEAFF. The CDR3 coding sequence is TGTGCCAGCAGCGGCGAATCTTCTACAGGTATGAACACTGAAGCTTTCTTT.

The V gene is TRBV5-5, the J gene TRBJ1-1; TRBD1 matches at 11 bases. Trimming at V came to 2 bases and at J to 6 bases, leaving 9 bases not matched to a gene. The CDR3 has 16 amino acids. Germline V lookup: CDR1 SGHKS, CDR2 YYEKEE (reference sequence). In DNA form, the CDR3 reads TGTGCCAGCAGCTTTCCCGGGACAGGGGGATCGGCTGAAGCTTTCTTT. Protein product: CASSFPGTGGSAEAFF.

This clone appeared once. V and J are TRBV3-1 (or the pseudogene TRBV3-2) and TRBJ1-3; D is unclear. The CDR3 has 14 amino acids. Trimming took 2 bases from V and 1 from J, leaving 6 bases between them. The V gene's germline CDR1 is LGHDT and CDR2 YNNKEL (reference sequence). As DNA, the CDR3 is TGTGCCAGCAGCCAAAGCCCGTCTGGAAACACCATATATTTT. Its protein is CASSQSPSGNTIYF.